These T cell receptor beta chains were read from a single sample in a study of patients and donors after allogeneic stem cell transplantation. TCRdb re-derived calls from the RT-PCR reads in MiXCR, one entry per CDR3 protein. This table has 400,000 to 500,000 distinct CDR3 sequences, 16% appearing once. What was sequenced was blood, either unsorted or a sorted T cell fraction (not recorded which). The receptors were gathered from a human donor who was either an allogeneic HSCT recipient or a stem cell or donor lymphocyte infusion donor (not recorded which). It is not recorded whose cells these are; they may come from a transplant donor. Both conserved end residues are part of each CDR3. D genes are given only for firm matches. A row's size may be missing; if present it is once, few, many or a size class.

cdr3_nt cdr3_aa d_call v_call clone_size j_call
TGTGCCATCGGAGGGGGGAACTATGGCTACACCTTC CAIGGGNYGYTF - TRBV10-3 few TRBJ1-2
TGTGCCAGCAGCTTAGCGACGCCTAACTATGGCTACACCTTC CASSLATPNYGYTF - TRBV7-2 many TRBJ1-2
TGCAGTGCTGACAAAGATGGCAGGGAGACCTACGAGCAGTACTTC CSADKDGRETYEQYF - TRBV20-1 few TRBJ2-7
TGTGCCTGGAGTCCTGCGCCCCGGTCCTACAATGAGCAGTTCTTC CAWSPAPRSYNEQFF - TRBV30 - TRBJ2-1
TGTGCCAGCAGCCGACTAGCGGGAGCAGGGCCCTACGAGCAGTACTTC CASSRLAGAGPYEQYF TRBD2 TRBV3-1 few TRBJ2-7
TGCGCCAGCAGCCGAGATGTTAGCGGAGGCCCCTACAATGAGCAGTTCTTC CASSRDVSGGPYNEQFF - TRBV4-1 - TRBJ2-1
TGTGCCACCAACTACAGGAAGACCCAGTACTTC CATNYRKTQYF - TRBV6-5 few TRBJ2-5
TGTGCCAGCAGTTACTCGCCAGGAGCCCGCGCTGAAGCTTTCTTT CASSYSPGARAEAFF - TRBV6-5 - TRBJ1-1
TGCGCCAGCAGCTTGGGGCTAGCGGGAGGGACCAAAAACATTCAGTACTTC CASSLGLAGGTKNIQYF TRBD2 TRBV5-1 few TRBJ2-4
TGCAGTGCAATGATCGCACAGGGGGCGAGCTCCTACGAGCAGTACTTC CSAMIAQGASSYEQYF TRBD1 TRBV20-1 - TRBJ2-7
TGTGCCAGCAGCCAAGAGAGGGAGAGGGAGACCCAGTACTTC CASSQERERETQYF - TRBV4-2 few TRBJ2-5
TGTGCCACCAGCCGCGCCCCCCCAGAGTACAATGAGCAGTTCTTC CATSRAPPEYNEQFF - TRBV15 few TRBJ2-1
TGTGCCAGCAGCTTAGCTACCTCTGAGACCCAGTACTTC CASSLATSETQYF - TRBV11-2 - TRBJ2-5
TGTGCCAGCAGTCTTAGCGGGGCCACGGAGACCCAGTACTTC CASSLSGATETQYF TRBD2 TRBV12-3/TRBV12-4 - TRBJ2-5
TGTGCCAGCAGTTTAGTCTCCAGCTATGGCTACACCTTC CASSLVSSYGYTF - TRBV12-3/TRBV12-4 - TRBJ1-2
TGTGCCAGCAGCGTAGCTGGACAGCAGAATGGCTACACCTTC CASSVAGQQNGYTF - TRBV9 - TRBJ1-2
TGTGCCAGCAGCTACGGGACAGGGAGAGAGACCCAGTACTTC CASSYGTGRETQYF TRBD1 TRBV7-9 - TRBJ2-5
TGCACCAGCAGCCAAGATACTCCGAGGTATTTT CTSSQDTPRYF - TRBV1 - TRBJ2-3
TGTGCCAGCTCACCCCGGTTGGGTGATAGCAATCAGCCCCAGCATTTT CASSPRLGDSNQPQHF - TRBV18 - TRBJ1-5
TGTGCCAGCAGCCCCACTCCGGGACAGGGCTCCACCGGGGAGCTGTTTTTT CASSPTPGQGSTGELFF TRBD1 TRBV5-4 few TRBJ2-2
TGCAGTGCTAGCCCAGACAGGGGGTACACTGAAGCTTTCTTT CSASPDRGYTEAFF TRBD1 TRBV20-1 - TRBJ1-1
TGTGCCAGCAGCCACCCACAGGGGCGAGAATATGGCTACACCTTC CASSHPQGREYGYTF TRBD1 TRBV3-1 - TRBJ1-2
TGTGCCAGCAGCCTCGACTTTAGCGGGAGGGCCGGCACCGGGGAGCTGTTTTTT CASSLDFSGRAGTGELFF TRBD2 TRBV3-1 few TRBJ2-2
TGCAGCGCCGAGGGTCTGATGGGAACTGAAGCTTTCTTT CSAEGLMGTEAFF - TRBV29-1 - TRBJ1-1
TGTGCCTGGAACCCGCCAGGGGCCTTCAACTATGGCTACACCTTC CAWNPPGAFNYGYTF - TRBV30 few TRBJ1-2
TGCAGTGCGGGATCAGGGATAGGGAGCAATCAGCCCCAGCATTTT CSAGSGIGSNQPQHF - TRBV20-1 - TRBJ1-5
TGTGCCAGCAGTTTGGTTAACTATGGCTACACCTTC CASSLVNYGYTF - TRBV12-3/TRBV12-4 many TRBJ1-2
TGTGCCAGCAGTTACGGGCTTTTCAATCAGCCCCAGCATTTT CASSYGLFNQPQHF - TRBV6-2/TRBV6-3 many TRBJ1-5
TGTGCCAGCAGTCGGACTAGCGGGAGCCTCTACGAGCAGTACTTC CASSRTSGSLYEQYF TRBD2 TRBV7-9 once TRBJ2-7
TGTGCCACCAGTGATTTGCGGTGGGGCCACTCCACAGATACGCAGTATTTT CATSDLRWGHSTDTQYF - TRBV24-1 - TRBJ2-3
TGCAGTGCGATAATGGGGACACTTAACACCGGGGAGCTGTTTTTT CSAIMGTLNTGELFF - TRBV20-1 many TRBJ2-2
TGCAGTGCTAGTGCGGGGAGTCAGCCCCAGCATTTT CSASAGSQPQHF - TRBV20-1 few TRBJ1-5
TGTGCCAGCTCACCATTCCCGGGCACCGGGGAGCTGTTTTTT CASSPFPGTGELFF - TRBV18 - TRBJ2-2
TGTGCCAGCAGCTTATACGGAACCGGGGAGCTGTTTTTT CASSLYGTGELFF - TRBV7-7 few TRBJ2-2
TGCGCCAGCAGCCAAGATGGCGTCACCTACCAAGAGACCCAGTACTTC CASSQDGVTYQETQYF - TRBV4-3 - TRBJ2-5
TGTGCCAGCAGCTTAGCTGGGGGGACAGGGAGGTCCTATAATTCACCCCTCCACTTT CASSLAGGTGRSYNSPLHF TRBD1 TRBV7-8 - TRBJ1-6
TGTGCCAGCAGCACCGAACAGGGAGGCGATGAGCAGTTCTTC CASSTEQGGDEQFF - TRBV9 - TRBJ2-1
TGTGCCAGCAGCCTGTCACGGCACGAGCAGTTCTTC CASSLSRHEQFF - TRBV7-2 - TRBJ2-1
TGTGCCAGCAGTGGGCCGAGGGGAGGCAATCAGCCCCAGCATTTT CASSGPRGGNQPQHF - TRBV12-3/TRBV12-4 many TRBJ1-5
TGCGCCAGCAGCCCTGGTCTGGGAGCTGGAAACACCATATATTTT CASSPGLGAGNTIYF - TRBV4-3 few TRBJ1-3
TGCGCCAGCAGCCTCTTGGTTGGGCCAGCCGAGCAGTTCTTC CASSLLVGPAEQFF - TRBV4-3 few TRBJ2-1
TGTGCCAGCAGTTTCTCCCCAAGCTCCTACGAGCAGTACTTC CASSFSPSSYEQYF - TRBV12-3/TRBV12-4 few TRBJ2-7
TGCGCCAGCAGCCAAGTGAGACTATCAGGGTCGGGCTCTGGAAACACCATATATTTT CASSQVRLSGSGSGNTIYF - TRBV4-3 few TRBJ1-3
TGTGCCATCATGGAGAACACCGGGGAGCTGTTTTTT CAIMENTGELFF - TRBV10-3 - TRBJ2-2
TGTGCCAGCAGCGTAGAGACAGGAAACACCATATATTTT CASSVETGNTIYF - TRBV9 few TRBJ1-3